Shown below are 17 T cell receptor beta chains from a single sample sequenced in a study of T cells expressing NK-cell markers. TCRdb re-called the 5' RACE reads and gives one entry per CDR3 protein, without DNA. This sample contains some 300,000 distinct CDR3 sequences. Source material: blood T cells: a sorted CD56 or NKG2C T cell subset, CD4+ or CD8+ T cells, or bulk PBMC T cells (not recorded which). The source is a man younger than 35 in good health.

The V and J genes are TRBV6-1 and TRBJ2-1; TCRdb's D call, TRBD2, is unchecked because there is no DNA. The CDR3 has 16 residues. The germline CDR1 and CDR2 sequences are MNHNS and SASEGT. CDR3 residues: CASSRSGRAVRNEQFF.

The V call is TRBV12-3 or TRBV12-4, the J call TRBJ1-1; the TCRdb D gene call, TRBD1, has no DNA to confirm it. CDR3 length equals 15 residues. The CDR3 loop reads CASSFRGRYLDEAFF.

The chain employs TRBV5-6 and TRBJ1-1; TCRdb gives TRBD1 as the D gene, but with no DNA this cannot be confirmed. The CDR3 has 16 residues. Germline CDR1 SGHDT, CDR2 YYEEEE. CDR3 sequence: CASSAISGQGRAEAFF.

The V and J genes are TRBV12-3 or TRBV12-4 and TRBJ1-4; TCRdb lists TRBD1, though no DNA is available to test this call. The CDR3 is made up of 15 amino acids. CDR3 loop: CASALGMGESEKLFF.

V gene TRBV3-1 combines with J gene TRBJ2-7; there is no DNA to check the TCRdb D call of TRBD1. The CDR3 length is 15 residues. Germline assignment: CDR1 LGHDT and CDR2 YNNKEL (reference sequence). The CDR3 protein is CASSSHRGSSYEQYF.

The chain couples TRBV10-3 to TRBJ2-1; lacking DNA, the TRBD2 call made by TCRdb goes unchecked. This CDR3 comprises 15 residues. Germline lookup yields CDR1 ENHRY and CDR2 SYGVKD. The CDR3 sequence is CAISFSGRAYDEQFF.

The chain's CDR3 is CASSLGTMGSYNEQFF. V usage is TRBV11-2 and J usage is TRBJ2-1. The CDR3 length is 16 residues. Germline CDR1 and CDR2: SGHAT and FQNNGV.

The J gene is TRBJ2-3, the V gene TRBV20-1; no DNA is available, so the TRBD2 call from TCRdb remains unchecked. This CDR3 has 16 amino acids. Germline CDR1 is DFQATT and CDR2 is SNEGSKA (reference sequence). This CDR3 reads CSARTSGKWGTDTQYF.

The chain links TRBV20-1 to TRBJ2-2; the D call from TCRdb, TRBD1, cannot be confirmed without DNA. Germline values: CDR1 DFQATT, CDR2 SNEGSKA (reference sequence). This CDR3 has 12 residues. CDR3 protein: CSAKMGAGELFF.

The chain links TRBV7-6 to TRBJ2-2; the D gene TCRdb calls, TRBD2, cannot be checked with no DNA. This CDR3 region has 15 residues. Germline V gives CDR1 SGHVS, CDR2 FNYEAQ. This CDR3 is CASSWAVGNTGELFF.

This CDR3 is CASSPGTQYNEQFF. This chain uses TRBV4-3 with TRBJ2-1; TCRdb gives TRBD1 as the D gene, but with no DNA this cannot be confirmed. The CDR3 runs 14 residues. CDR1 is LGHNA, CDR2 YSLEER, per germline.

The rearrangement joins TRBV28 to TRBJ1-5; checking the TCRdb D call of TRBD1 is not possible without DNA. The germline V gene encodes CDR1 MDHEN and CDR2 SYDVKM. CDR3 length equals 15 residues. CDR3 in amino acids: CASSSSGTGYQPQHF. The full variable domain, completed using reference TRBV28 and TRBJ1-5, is DVKVTQSSRYLVKRTGEKVFLECVQDMDHENMFWYRQDPGLGLRLIYFSYDVKMKEKGDIPEGYSVSREKKERFSLILESASTNQTSMYLCASSSSGTGYQPQHFGDGTRLSIL.

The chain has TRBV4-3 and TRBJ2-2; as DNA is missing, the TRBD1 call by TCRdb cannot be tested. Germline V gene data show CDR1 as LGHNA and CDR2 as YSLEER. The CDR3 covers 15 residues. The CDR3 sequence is CASSRMGQGDGELFF.

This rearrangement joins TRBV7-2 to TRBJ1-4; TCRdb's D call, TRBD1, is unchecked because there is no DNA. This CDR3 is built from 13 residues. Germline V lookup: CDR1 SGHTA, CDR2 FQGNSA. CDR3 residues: CASSFDRREKLFF.

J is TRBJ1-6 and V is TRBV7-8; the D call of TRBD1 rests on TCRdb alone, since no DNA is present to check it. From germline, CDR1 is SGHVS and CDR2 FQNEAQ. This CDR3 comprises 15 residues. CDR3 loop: CASSLVRIGSSPLHF.

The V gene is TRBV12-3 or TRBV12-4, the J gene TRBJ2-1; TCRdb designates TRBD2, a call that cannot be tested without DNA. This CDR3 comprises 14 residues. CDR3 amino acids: CASGPGLAVLEQFF.

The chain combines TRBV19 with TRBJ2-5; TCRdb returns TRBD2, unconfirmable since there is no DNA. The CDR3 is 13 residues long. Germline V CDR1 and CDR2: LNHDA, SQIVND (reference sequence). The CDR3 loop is CASSNSIGETQYF.